What follows is one TCR beta chain and its context. The sample carries other DNA sequences with the same CDR3. The protocol was immunoSEQ multiplex PCR, while the TCRdb copy is restricted to in-frame clones and leaves out a portion. The table has 200,000 to 250,000 clones, around 80% seen once. The CDR3 contains 15 residues. Germline V gene data show CDR1 as SGHRS and CDR2 as YFSETQ. V was pared by 4 bases and J by 4 bases, with 5 bases of the junction left unmatched. The data derive from a study of blood T cell repertoires in COVID-19. The clonotype comes from a man aged 45-65 years with active or convalescent COVID-19. The chain joins TRBV5-1 to TRBJ2-2; 9 positions match TRBD1. Sequencing used peripheral blood. CDR3 protein: CASSPGTGITGELFF. CDR3 DNA sequence: TGCGCCAGCAGCCCCGGGACAGGGATCACCGGGGAGCTGTTTTTT.